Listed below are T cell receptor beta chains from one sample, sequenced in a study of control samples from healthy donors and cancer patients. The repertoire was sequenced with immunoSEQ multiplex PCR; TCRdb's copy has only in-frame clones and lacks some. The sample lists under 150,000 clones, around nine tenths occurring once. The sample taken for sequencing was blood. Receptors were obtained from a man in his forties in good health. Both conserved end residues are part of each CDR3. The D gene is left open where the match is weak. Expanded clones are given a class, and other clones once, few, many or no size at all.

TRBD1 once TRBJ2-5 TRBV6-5 TGTGCCAGCAGTTATACGGACAGGGGAGAGACCCAGTACTTC CASSYTDRGETQYF
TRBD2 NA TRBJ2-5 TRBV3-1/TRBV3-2 TGTGCCAGCAGCCAAGGGGACTACAACCGAGAGACCCAGTACTTC CASSQGDYNRETQYF
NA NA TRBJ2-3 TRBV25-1 TGTGCCAGCAGATTTCAGCCCACAGATACGCAGTATTTT CASRFQPTDTQYF
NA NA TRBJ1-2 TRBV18 TGTGCCAGCTCACCACTGGAGAGTGGCTACACCTTC CASSPLESGYTF
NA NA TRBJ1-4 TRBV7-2 TGTGCCAGCAGCTTACGGTTCGGTGAAAAACTGTTTTTT CASSLRFGEKLFF
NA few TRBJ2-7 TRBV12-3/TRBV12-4 TGTGCCAGCAGTTTGAACCACTACGAGCAGTACTTC CASSLNHYEQYF
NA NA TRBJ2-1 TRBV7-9 TGTGCCAGCATGCCCGTGGGCCGCCACCCGAGCTCCTACAATGAGCAGTTCTTC CASMPVGRHPSSYNEQFF
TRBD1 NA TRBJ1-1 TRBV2 TGTGCCAGCAGTGGGAGGGGGCACTTAACTGAAGCTTTCTTT CASSGRGHLTEAFF
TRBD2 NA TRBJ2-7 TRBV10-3 TGTGCCATCAGTGACTCCGGGACTAGCTCCTACGAGCAGTACTTC CAISDSGTSSYEQYF
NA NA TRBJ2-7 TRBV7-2 TGTGCCAGCAGCCCTATCGGGGGACGACCATCCTACGAGCAGTACTTC CASSPIGGRPSYEQYF
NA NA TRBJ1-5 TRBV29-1 TGCAGCGTTAGGAAGGGGGGAGATCAGCCCCAGCATTTT CSVRKGGDQPQHF
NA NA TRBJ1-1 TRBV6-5 TGTGCCAGCAGTTACTCACGGGGACCCACTGAAGCTTTCTTT CASSYSRGPTEAFF
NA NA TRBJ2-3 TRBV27 TGTGCCAGCACGGGCGCTAGCACAGATACGCAGTATTTT CASTGASTDTQYF
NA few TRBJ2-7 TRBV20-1 TGCAGTGCTAGAGATTCCTACGAGCAGTACTTC CSARDSYEQYF
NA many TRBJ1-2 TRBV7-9 TGTGCCAGCAGCATAACACAGAACTATGGCTACACCTTC CASSITQNYGYTF
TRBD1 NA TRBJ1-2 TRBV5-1 TGCGCCAGCAGCTGGACAGGGATTAACTATGGCTACACCTTC CASSWTGINYGYTF
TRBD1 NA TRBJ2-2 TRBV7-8 TGTGCCAGCAGCCTCCGGGACAGGGGGAACACCGGGGAGCTGTTTTTT CASSLRDRGNTGELFF